Presented here are 28 T cell receptor beta chains from one specimen sequenced in a study of glioma-infiltrating T cells after dendritic cell vaccination. Here immunoSEQ multiplex PCR was the method, and the copy in TCRdb shows in-frame clones only, minus some. Of approximately 100,000 clones listed, more than 80% are singletons. The specimen was blood, collected before dendritic cell vaccination. The receptors were sampled from a human donor with glioblastoma.

This chain links TRBV4-1 with TRBJ2-5; 7 bases map to TRBD1. The germline gives CDR1 MGHRA, CDR2 YSYEKL. J was trimmed by 5 bases and V by 0 bases; bases with no gene match: 6. The CDR3 sequence is 15 residues long. Here the CDR3 reads CASSQEGTEVETQYF. The CDR3 bases are TGCGCCAGCAGCCAAGAAGGGACAGAAGTGGAGACCCAGTACTTC.

The chain combines TRBV5-1 with TRBJ1-1, with D hard to call. This CDR3 is 14 amino acids long. Between the trimmed V and J ends, which lost 2 bases and 4 bases, there was a span of 12 bases. Looked up from germline, CDR1 is SGHRS and CDR2 is YFSETQ. CDR3 region: CASSLPGDGTEAFF. CDR3 DNA sequence: TGCGCCAGCAGCTTACCGGGAGACGGCACTGAAGCTTTCTTT.

The chain carries TRBV27 and TRBJ2-2, with TRBD1 matching over 8 bases. Germline-derived CDR1 and CDR2 are MNHEY and SMNVEV (reference sequence). CDR3 size: 16 residues. V shed 6 bases and J 0 bases; nucleotides not matched to a gene: 6. The CDR3 DNA reads as TGTGCCAGCAGCCGGACAGGGATTGCGAACACCGGGGAGCTGTTTTTT. Translating gives CASSRTGIANTGELFF.

The chain recombines TRBV5-1 with TRBJ1-4; the D is unclear. The CDR3 is made up of 16 amino acids. The V end was cut by 4 bases, the J end by 4 bases, with 17 bases between. Germline values: CDR1 SGHRS, CDR2 YFSETQ. CDR3 in DNA: TGCGCCAGCAGCCCCCTTAGCAGAGGGATTAATGAAAAACTGTTTTTT. Translation gives CASSPLSRGINEKLFF.

The V call is TRBV4-2, the J call TRBJ2-7; TRBD2 agrees at 9 bases. The ends lost 0 bases at V and 4 bases at J; junction bases unmatched: 7. The germline V gene has CDR1 LGHNA and CDR2 YNFKEQ. The CDR3 consists of 16 residues. The CDR3 reads CASSQDGSGGRYEQYF. The CDR3 DNA sequence: TGTGCCAGCAGCCAAGATGGTAGCGGGGGCCGATACGAGCAGTACTTC.

In this sample, this clone turned up a few times. The genes are TRBV10-3 and TRBJ1-3; D ambiguous. The V gene lost 6 bases and the J gene lost 0 bases, with 9 bases spanning the gap. Germline V gene sequence: CDR1 ENHRY, CDR2 SYGVKD. This CDR3 has 14 amino acids. DNA of the CDR3: TGTGCCATCAGGGCGACTGGCTCTGGAAACACCATATATTTT. Residues: CAIRATGSGNTIYF.

The chain recombines TRBV7-2 with TRBJ1-4, with 9 bases lining up with TRBD1. The V gene's germline CDR1 is SGHTA and CDR2 FQGNSA. The CDR3 sequence is 15 residues long. J lost 7 bases, V lost 4 bases, and 7 bases had no gene match. The CDR3 protein is CASSYTGQGFEKLFF. CDR3 bases: TGTGCCAGCAGCTACACGGGACAGGGTTTTGAAAAACTGTTTTTT. Combining the CDR3 with reference TRBV7-2 and TRBJ1-4 gives the whole variable domain GAGVSQSPSNKVTEKGKDVELRCDPISGHTALYWYRQSLGQGLEFLIYFQGNSAPDKSGLPSDRFSAERTGGSVSTLTIQRTQQEDSAVYLCASSYTGQGFEKLFFGSGTQLSVL.

The V call is TRBV12-5, the J call TRBJ1-1, with unresolved D. V lost 7 bases, J lost 3 bases, and 15 bases lay in between. From germline, CDR1 is LGHNT and CDR2 FRNRAP. The CDR3 spans 14 residues. CDR3 nucleotides: TGTGCTAGTGATTCGGGGAGGAGGCACACTGAAGCTTTCTTT. Residues: CASDSGRRHTEAFF.

The gene calls are TRBV12-5 and TRBJ1-2; a weak D match, TRBD1 (5 bases). V lost 3 bases, J lost 7 bases, and 9 bases lay in between. The CDR3 runs 12 residues. CDR1 is LGHNT, CDR2 FRNRAP, per germline. The CDR3 loop reads CASGFRGSGYTF. The CDR3 nucleotides read TGTGCTAGTGGTTTTCGGGGGTCTGGCTACACCTTC.

The chain carries TRBV2 and TRBJ2-3; 10 bases match TRBD1. CDR3 length: 15 residues. Trimming at V came to 7 bases and at J to 3 bases, leaving 7 bases not matched to a gene. In germline, CDR1 is SNHLY, CDR2 FYNNEI. For the CDR3, the DNA is TGTGCCAGCACCAGGACAGGGGGTCTAACAGATACGCAGTATTTT. Protein product: CASTRTGGLTDTQYF.

The gene calls are TRBV6-5 and TRBJ1-2; the D is unclear. This CDR3 is built from 13 residues. Germline V lookup: CDR1 MNHEY, CDR2 SVGAGI. V lost 5 bases to trimming and J lost 2 bases, with 9 bases between them. This chain's CDR3 is CASSGGLNYGYTF. The CDR3 nucleotides are TGTGCCAGCAGTGGAGGGTTAAACTATGGCTACACCTTC.

The chain links TRBV7-9 to TRBJ1-5; D is perhaps TRBD1 (6 bases). This CDR3 contains 17 residues. Trimming cost V 4 bases and J 4 bases, with 20 bases left between them. Per the germline V gene, CDR1 is SEHNR and CDR2 is FQNEAQ (reference sequence). CDR3 loop: CASSSQSPGTPNQPQHF. The CDR3 coding sequence is TGTGCCAGCAGCTCCCAGAGCCCCGGGACACCGAATCAGCCCCAGCATTTT.

This rearrangement joins TRBV4-2 to TRBJ2-2, with D unclear. The germline CDR1 and CDR2 sequences are LGHNA and YNFKEQ. CDR3 size: 13 residues. Between the trimmed V and J ends, which lost 1 base and 8 bases, there was a span of 8 bases. The CDR3 sequence is CASSQGAAGELFF. The CDR3 DNA sequence: TGTGCCAGCAGCCAAGGCGCCGCGGGGGAGCTGTTTTTT.

CDR3 residues: CASSAPGQELYEQYF. CDR3 DNA: TGTGCCAGCAGCGCGCCGGGACAGGAGCTCTACGAGCAGTACTTC. The V call is TRBV7-2, the J call TRBJ2-7; 8 bases line up with TRBD1. Germline V CDR1 and CDR2: SGHTA, FQGNSA. The CDR3 extends over 15 amino acids. V was clipped by 5 bases and J by 3 bases; unmatched bases: 9.

The rearrangement uses TRBV6-5 and TRBJ2-7; D might be TRBD1 (5 bases). The CDR3 is 13 residues long. CDR1 is MNHEY and CDR2 is SVGAGI in the germline V gene. V was shortened by 8 bases and J by 3 bases, with 14 bases between the two germline ends. Written as DNA, the CDR3 is TGTGCCAGCTCACCGGACACCAACTACGAGCAGTACTTC. Translating gives CASSPDTNYEQYF.

This clone was seen once. The chain couples TRBV6-5 to TRBJ2-3; no clear D gene. This CDR3 spans 13 amino acids. V lost 6 bases to trimming and J lost 1 base, with 8 bases between them. The germline V gene has CDR1 MNHEY and CDR2 SVGAGI. CDR3 bases: TGTGCCAGCAGCCCCCCGGGCACAGATACGCAGTATTTT. Translation gives CASSPPGTDTQYF.

In DNA form, the CDR3 reads TGTGCCAGCAGTCTCGACATGAGAAATTCACCCCTCCACTTT. Its protein product is CASSLDMRNSPLHF. The chain uses TRBV2 and TRBJ1-6; no definite D call. This CDR3 comprises 14 residues. Germline loops: CDR1 SNHLY, CDR2 FYNNEI. Trimming shortened V by 5 bases and J by 7 bases, and 12 bases separated the two germline ends.

V and J are TRBV7-9 and TRBJ2-7; D possibly corresponds to TRBD2 (6 bases). Germline V gene sequence: CDR1 SEHNR, CDR2 FQNEAQ (reference sequence). This CDR3 has 16 amino acids. V gave up 5 bases and J gave up 2 bases, with 19 bases separating them. The DNA of the CDR3 is TGTGCCAGCAGCACCGCGGGGACCACAAAGGCCTACGAGCAGTACTTC. Translation: CASSTAGTTKAYEQYF. The full variable domain, in which reference TRBV7-9 and TRBJ2-7 provide the parts outside the CDR3, is DTGVSQNPRHKITKRGQNVTFRCDPISEHNRLYWYRQTLGQGPEFLTYFQNEAQLEKSRLLSDRFSAERPKGSFSTLEIQRTEQGDSAMYLCASSTAGTTKAYEQYFGPGTRLTVT.

This rearrangement joins TRBV27 to TRBJ1-2, with TRBD1 as a possible D gene (6 bases). There are 14 residues in the CDR3. The V gene lost 5 bases and the J gene lost 4 bases, with 14 bases spanning the gap. Per germline, CDR1 MNHEY and CDR2 SMNVEV (reference sequence). The CDR3 loop is CASSPPDSTYGYTF. CDR3 DNA sequence: TGTGCCAGCAGTCCCCCGGACAGCACCTATGGCTACACCTTC.

The genes are TRBV4-1 and TRBJ2-7; D gene ambiguous. The CDR3 length is 13 residues. V lost 1 base and J 2 bases, leaving 6 bases between the germline ends. Germline CDR1 is MGHRA and CDR2 is YSYEKL. The CDR3 protein is CASSQGATYEQYF. The CDR3 DNA follows: TGCGCCAGCAGCCAAGGGGCGACCTACGAGCAGTACTTC.

This clone is a singleton in its sample. The chain carries TRBV29-1 and TRBJ1-1, with a tentative D call TRBD1 (6 bases). The V gene lost 3 bases and the J gene lost 5 bases, with 13 bases spanning the gap. This CDR3 contains 13 residues. From germline, CDR1 is SQVTM and CDR2 ANQGSEA. CDR3 bases: TGCAGCGTTGAGGGGGCGCCGGGGACTGAAGCTTTCTTT. Translated: CSVEGAPGTEAFF.

J is TRBJ2-7 and V is TRBV10-1; D unresolved. This CDR3 is 15 amino acids long. Germline V gives CDR1 WNHNN, CDR2 SYGVQD (reference sequence). V was trimmed by 3 bases and J by 1 base, leaving 13 bases between them. The CDR3 bases are TGCGCCAGCAGTGATTTGAGGAAGGAATCCTACGAGCAGTACTTC. This sequence encodes CASSDLRKESYEQYF.

The genes are TRBV2 and TRBJ2-7; D is perhaps TRBD1 (6 bases). With 5 bases removed from V and 3 bases from J, the gap between germline ends came to 17 bases. The V gene's germline CDR1 is SNHLY and CDR2 FYNNEI. The CDR3 loop spans 15 amino acids. For the CDR3, the DNA is TGTGCCAGCAGTCTATTGCTGGACAGCCACTACGAGCAGTACTTC. Its protein product is CASSLLLDSHYEQYF.

Of note for this clone: The sample holds other DNA sequences that translate to the same CDR3. Here the CDR3 DNA reads TGTGCTAGTGGTCTAGTGGGGACAGTCACTGAAGCTTTCTTT. Translating it yields CASGLVGTVTEAFF. The V gene is TRBV12-5, the J gene TRBJ1-1; 7 nucleotides line up with TRBD1. The CDR3 consists of 14 residues. Germline CDR1 LGHNT, CDR2 FRNRAP. J was trimmed by 4 bases and V by 5 bases; bases with no gene match: 7.

On this clone itself: A read error may account for a junction end that differs from germline. The chain carries TRBV7-7 and TRBJ2-5, with 8 bases fitting TRBD1. Per the germline V gene, CDR1 is SSHAT and CDR2 is FNYEAQ (reference sequence). This CDR3 is 14 amino acids long. Here the CDR3 reads CASSSTGGVGTQYF. In nucleotides, the CDR3 is TGTGCTAGCAGCTCAACAGGGGGTGTAGGGACCCAGTACTTC.

This chain joins TRBV5-1 and TRBJ2-3; TRBD1 matches 9 bases. The CDR3 extends over 18 amino acids. V lost 4 bases and J lost 4; bases outside the gene matches: 16. The germline V gene has CDR1 SGHRS and CDR2 YFSETQ. CDR3 in amino acids: CASSQGLSGQGVSDTQYF. The CDR3 DNA reads TGCGCCAGCAGCCAAGGGCTATCGGGACAGGGTGTTTCAGATACGCAGTATTTT. The variable domain in full, with the rest retrieved from reference TRBV5-1 and TRBJ2-3, is KAGVTQTPRYLIKTRGQQVTLSCSPISGHRSVSWYQQTPGQGLQFLFEYFSETQRNKGNFPGRFSGRQFSNSRSEMNVSTLELGDSALYLCASSQGLSGQGVSDTQYFGPGTRLTVL.

This chain connects TRBV9 to TRBJ1-1; a possible D gene is TRBD1 (6 bases). The CDR3 runs 13 residues. From germline, CDR1 is SGDLS and CDR2 YYNGEE. Trimming cost V 1 base and J 3 bases, with 7 bases left between them. The CDR3 protein is CASSVQGYTEAFF. The CDR3 nucleotides read TGTGCCAGCAGCGTACAGGGGTACACTGAAGCTTTCTTT.

This rearrangement joins TRBV7-8 to TRBJ1-3, with D maybe TRBD1 (5 bases). The CDR3 runs to 15 residues. The germline V gene has CDR1 SGHVS and CDR2 FQNEAQ. V was trimmed by 1 base and J by 2 bases, leaving 9 bases between them. CDR3: CASSLVGGTGNTIYF. The CDR3 nucleotides are TGTGCCAGCAGCTTAGTCGGGGGAACTGGAAACACCATATATTTT.